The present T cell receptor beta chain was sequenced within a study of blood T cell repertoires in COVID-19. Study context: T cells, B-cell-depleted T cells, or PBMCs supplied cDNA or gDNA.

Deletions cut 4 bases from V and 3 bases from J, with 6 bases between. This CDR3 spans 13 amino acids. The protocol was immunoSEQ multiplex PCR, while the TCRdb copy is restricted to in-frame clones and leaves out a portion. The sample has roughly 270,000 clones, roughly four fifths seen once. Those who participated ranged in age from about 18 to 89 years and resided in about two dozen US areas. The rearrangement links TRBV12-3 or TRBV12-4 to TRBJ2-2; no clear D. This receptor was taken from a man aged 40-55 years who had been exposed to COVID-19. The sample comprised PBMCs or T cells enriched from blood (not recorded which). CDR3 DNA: TGTGCCAGCAGTTCCCCTTACACCGGGGAGCTGTTTTTT. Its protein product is CASSSPYTGELFF.